Following are 28 T cell receptor beta chains from one sample sequenced in a study of blood T cell repertoires in COVID-19. Sequencing was performed with immunoSEQ multiplex PCR; in TCRdb, only in-frame clones are kept and a portion is missing. The sample carries 350,000 or so clones, 87% recorded once. Sequencing was done on a sample of PBMCs or T cells enriched from blood (not recorded which). The receptors shown here come from a woman aged 30 to 39 who had recovered from COVID-19.

V usage is TRBV24-1 and J usage is TRBJ2-2; TRBD2 aligns across 7 bases. CDR1 and CDR2 from the germline V gene are KGHDR and SFDVKD. V lost 1 base to trimming and J lost 2 bases; unmatched junction nucleotides: 6. CDR3 length: 17 residues. CDR3 residues: CATSDLSGGGNTGELFF. CDR3 DNA: TGTGCCACCAGTGATTTATCAGGCGGGGGAAACACCGGGGAGCTGTTTTTT.

The CDR3 nucleotides are TGTGCCAGCAGCCCGCAAGCTGTCGGGACAGGGGGCCGGTACACTGAAGCTTTCTTT. Protein sequence: CASSPQAVGTGGRYTEAFF. V is TRBV3-1 (or the pseudogene TRBV3-2) and J is TRBJ1-1, with 12 positions matching TRBD1. Losses at the gene ends were 4 bases for V and 3 bases for J; bases not matched to a gene: 15. The germline V gene encodes CDR1 LGHDT and CDR2 YNNKEL (reference sequence). This CDR3 spans 19 amino acids.

The chain combines TRBV5-1 with TRBJ1-1; 8 bases line up with TRBD1. CDR1 and CDR2 from the germline V gene are SGHRS and YFSETQ. The junction had 4 bases not matched to a gene; V was cut back by 0 bases and J by 3 bases. The CDR3 is 15 amino acids. CDR3 bases: TGCGCCAGCAGCTTGGGGACAGGGATTCACACTGAAGCTTTCTTT. This encodes CASSLGTGIHTEAFF.

The chain employs TRBV2 and TRBJ2-5; 9 nucleotides align to TRBD1. With V trimmed by 7 bases and J by 4 bases, 4 bases remained unmatched. This CDR3 spans 13 amino acids. Germline V gene lookup returns CDR1 SNHLY and CDR2 FYNNEI. CDR3 coding DNA: TGTGCCAGCACGCCGGGACAGGGAGAGACCCAGTACTTC. Translation gives CASTPGQGETQYF.

The chain is built from TRBV28 and TRBJ1-1; weak D call: TRBD1 (5 bases). Per the germline V gene, CDR1 is MDHEN and CDR2 is SYDVKM. The CDR3 spans 14 residues. The V end was cut by 6 bases, the J end by 8 bases, with 19 bases between. In DNA, the CDR3 is TGTGCCAGCAGCCCCTACAACGTGCGGGGGGAAGCTTTCTTT. The encoded protein is CASSPYNVRGEAFF.

The CDR3 loop is CASSAGTGGIYEQFF. Written as DNA, the CDR3 is TGTGCCAGCAGCGCCGGGACAGGGGGTATCTATGAGCAGTTCTTC. The chain recombines TRBV9 with TRBJ2-1; 11 bases are shared with TRBD1. The CDR3 consists of 15 residues. Germline V CDR1 and CDR2: SGDLS, YYNGEE. V shed 3 bases and J 8 bases; nucleotides not matched to a gene: 7.

The V gene is TRBV5-4, the J gene TRBJ1-2; tentative D call: TRBD1 (6 bases). The germline V gene encodes CDR1 SGHNT and CDR2 YYREEE (reference sequence). Between the trimmed V and J ends, which lost 3 bases and 2 bases, there was a span of 14 bases. There are 15 residues in the CDR3. The CDR3 loop is CASSWGRLGNYGYTF. Here the CDR3 DNA reads TGTGCCAGCAGCTGGGGGCGTCTGGGGAACTATGGCTACACCTTC.

The chain employs TRBV19 and TRBJ2-1; maybe TRBD1 (8 bases). In germline, CDR1 is LNHDA, CDR2 SQIVND (reference sequence). This CDR3 comprises 15 residues. V was clipped by 7 bases and J by 5 bases, with 18 bases between them. The CDR3 DNA is TGTGCCAGTATTAACAGGGGGGGGAGTAACAATGAGCAGTTCTTC. This sequence encodes CASINRGGSNNEQFF.

The chain combines TRBV7-2 with TRBJ1-6; 10 bases are shared with TRBD1. With 5 bases clipped from V and 7 bases from J, the junction kept 5 bases outside the gene matches. This CDR3 has 15 amino acids. The germline V gene encodes CDR1 SGHTA and CDR2 FQGNSA. The DNA of the CDR3 is TGTGCCAGCAGCAATAGGACAGGGGGAAATTCACCCCTCCACTTT. It codes for CASSNRTGGNSPLHF.

This clone was seen a handful of times. V and J are TRBV27 and TRBJ1-1, with TRBD1 matching 7 bases. J lost 1 base, V lost 6 bases, and 8 bases had no gene match. The CDR3 is made up of 15 amino acids. Germline CDR1 MNHEY, CDR2 SMNVEV (reference sequence). This CDR3 reads CASRTEGGGNTEAFF. DNA for the CDR3: TGTGCCAGCAGGACGGAAGGGGGCGGGAACACTGAAGCTTTCTTT.

A single count supports this clone. This chain uses TRBV7-8 with TRBJ2-7; TRBD1 agrees at 9 bases. CDR3 size: 16 residues. CDR1 and CDR2 from the germline V gene are SGHVS and FQNEAQ. With 8 bases clipped from V and 3 bases from J, the junction kept 14 bases outside the gene matches. This CDR3 is CASVRSRTGAGYEQYF. The CDR3 nucleotides are TGTGCCAGCGTTCGGTCGAGGACAGGGGCTGGCTACGAGCAGTACTTC. Together with reference TRBV7-8 and TRBJ2-7, the CDR3 gives the full variable domain: GAGVSQSPRYKVAKRGQDVALRCDPISGHVSLFWYQQALGQGPEFLTYFQNEAQLDKSGLPSDRFFAERPEGSVSTLKIQRTQQEDSAVYLCASVRSRTGAGYEQYFGPGTRLTVT.

The chain employs TRBV6-5 and TRBJ2-7, with 7 bases fitting TRBD1. V dropped 0 bases and J dropped 1; count of bases not matched to a gene: 6. CDR1 is MNHEY, CDR2 SVGAGI, per germline. The length of the CDR3 is 16 residues. This CDR3 reads CASSYSFRDSSYEQYF. The CDR3 nucleotides are TGTGCCAGCAGTTACTCCTTCAGGGACAGTTCCTACGAGCAGTACTTC.

This rearrangement joins TRBV28 to TRBJ1-1, with TRBD1 as a possible D gene (5 bases). Deletions cut 4 bases from V and 11 bases from J, with 14 bases between. Germline V gene lookup returns CDR1 MDHEN and CDR2 SYDVKM. This CDR3 is built from 12 residues. For the CDR3, the DNA is TGTGCCAGCAGTTATTTGACAGAACCGGCTTTCTTT. It translates to CASSYLTEPAFF.

This clone was recorded only once. In DNA, the CDR3 is TGTGCCAGCAGCCAAGGACTAGCGGGGGGGCCGGGGGAGCAGTTCTTC. Translated: CASSQGLAGGPGEQFF. V gene TRBV4-2 combines with J gene TRBJ2-1; 14 bases line up with TRBD2. The CDR3 has 16 residues. Germline trimming cut 1 base from V and 10 bases from J; bases unmatched to any gene: 6. Germline-derived CDR1 and CDR2 are LGHNA and YNFKEQ.

DNA for the CDR3: TGCGCCAGCAGCTTGGACAGGTACGAGCAGTACTTC. Encoded protein: CASSLDRYEQYF. The rearrangement links TRBV5-1 to TRBJ2-7, with a weak D call TRBD1 (5 bases). The length of the CDR3 is 12 residues. Germline V gene lookup returns CDR1 SGHRS and CDR2 YFSETQ. Trimming cost V 0 bases and J 4 bases, with 5 bases left between them.

This clone was detected only a few times. This chain uses TRBV11-2 with TRBJ1-1; D perhaps matches TRBD1 (5 bases). The V end lost 5 bases, the J end lost 1 base, and 14 bases lay between the germline ends. CDR3 length: 15 residues. Per germline, CDR1 SGHAT and CDR2 FQNNGV. The CDR3 DNA sequence: TGTGCCAGCAGCGTCGGCCCAGGGCCGAACACTGAAGCTTTCTTT. As protein: CASSVGPGPNTEAFF.

V gene TRBV5-4 combines with J gene TRBJ2-1; D gene ambiguous. Germline CDR1 is SGHNT and CDR2 is YYREEE (reference sequence). The CDR3 loop spans 14 amino acids. V lost 1 base, J lost 6 bases, and 11 bases lay in between. The CDR3 DNA reads as TGTGCCAGCAGCTTGCTCGAGGTTTTCAATGAGCAGTTCTTC. It specifies CASSLLEVFNEQFF.

The gene calls are TRBV19 and TRBJ2-3; TRBD2 agrees at 10 bases. V gave up 3 bases and J gave up 3 bases; unmatched junction bases: 18. CDR1 and CDR2 (germline): LNHDA, SQIVND (reference sequence). This CDR3 contains 20 residues. Here the CDR3 reads CASSIGGLAGDSRRTDTQYF. The CDR3 DNA reads as TGTGCCAGTAGTATCGGTGGGCTAGCGGGGGATAGTAGGCGGACAGATACGCAGTATTTT.

The chain has TRBV7-7 and TRBJ2-5, with 14 bases that match TRBD2. V lost 5 bases to trimming and J lost 2 bases; unmatched junction nucleotides: 4. Germline V gene lookup returns CDR1 SSHAT and CDR2 FNYEAQ (reference sequence). The CDR3 covers 16 residues. Written as DNA, the CDR3 is TGTGCCAGCAGCCCGGGGACTAGCGGGGGTCAAGAGACCCAGTACTTC. As protein: CASSPGTSGGQETQYF. Variable domain in full (rest from reference TRBV7-7 and TRBJ2-5): GAGVSQSPRYKVTKRGQDVTLRCDPISSHATLYWYQQALGQGPEFLTYFNYEAQPDKSGLPSDRFSAERPEGSISTLTIQRTEQRDSAMYRCASSPGTSGGQETQYFGPGTRLLVL.

This chain links TRBV19 with TRBJ1-4; 7 nucleotides match TRBD1. The CDR3 runs to 17 residues. Per the germline V gene, CDR1 is LNHDA and CDR2 is SQIVND (reference sequence). Unmatched junction bases numbered 11, after V lost 3 bases and J lost 4 bases. The DNA for the CDR3 is TGTGCCAGTAGTATTGGGCGACAGGGACGCTTTAATGAAAAACTGTTTTTT. It codes for CASSIGRQGRFNEKLFF.

This chain connects TRBV28 to TRBJ2-3; 7 bases map to TRBD1. The CDR3 is 14 amino acids. J was trimmed by 4 bases and V by 2 bases; bases with no gene match: 3. Germline V CDR1 and CDR2: MDHEN, SYDVKM. CDR3 region: CASSLRQGADTQYF. Written as DNA, the CDR3 is TGTGCCAGCAGTTTACGGCAGGGGGCAGATACGCAGTATTTT. Variable domain in full (rest from reference TRBV28 and TRBJ2-3): DVKVTQSSRYLVKRTGEKVFLECVQDMDHENMFWYRQDPGLGLRLIYFSYDVKMKEKGDIPEGYSVSREKKERFSLILESASTNQTSMYLCASSLRQGADTQYFGPGTRLTVL.

The rearrangement uses TRBV29-1 and TRBJ1-4, with D possibly matching TRBD1 (6 bases). The CDR3 consists of 13 residues. Germline V gene sequence: CDR1 SQVTM, CDR2 ANQGSEA. V lost 4 bases and J lost 3, with 9 bases in between. This CDR3 reads CSVGDTSNEKLFF. As DNA, the CDR3 is TGCAGCGTTGGGGACACTTCTAATGAAAAACTGTTTTTT.

The chain is built from TRBV19 and TRBJ1-1; D not resolved. Trimming removed 7 bases at V and 1 base at J, with 13 bases between. Germline-derived CDR1 and CDR2 are LNHDA and SQIVND (reference sequence). The CDR3 is made up of 14 amino acids. The CDR3, as DNA: TGTGCCAGTACCCCCCACTTAGCGAACACTGAAGCTTTCTTT. Protein: CASTPHLANTEAFF.

The chain links TRBV30 to TRBJ1-5; 8 bases match TRBD1. This CDR3 is 17 amino acids long. Looked up from germline, CDR1 is GTSNPN and CDR2 is SVGIG (reference sequence). Trimming removed 4 bases from V and 5 bases from J; junction bases left unmatched: 16. CDR3 nucleotides: TGTGCCTGGACATCCGGGCCCAGGCCAGGGGGCGATCAGCCCCAGCATTTT. Amino acids: CAWTSGPRPGGDQPQHF.

The chain recombines TRBV30 with TRBJ1-5; the match to TRBD1 covers 7 bases. Germline assignment: CDR1 GTSNPN and CDR2 SVGIG (reference sequence). The CDR3 runs to 13 residues. V gave up 2 bases and J gave up 4 bases; unmatched junction bases: 2. The CDR3 region has the DNA TGTGCCTGGAGTCAACAGGGGAATCAGCCCCAGCATTTT. It specifies CAWSQQGNQPQHF.

In DNA, the CDR3 is TGCGCCAGCAGCCAAGATTCTGTGGGGGGGCAGCCCCAGCATTTT. Translated: CASSQDSVGGQPQHF. The V and J genes are TRBV4-1 and TRBJ1-5; possibly TRBD1 for D (5 bases). This CDR3 has 15 residues. CDR1 MGHRA and CDR2 YSYEKL come from the germline V gene. V lost 0 bases and J 7 bases, leaving 13 bases between the germline ends.

This clone occurred once. The chain employs TRBV7-2 and TRBJ1-6; D perhaps matches TRBD1 (6 bases). Trimming took 4 bases from V and 10 from J, leaving 11 bases between them. Per the germline V gene, CDR1 is SGHTA and CDR2 is FQGNSA. This CDR3 region has 13 residues. CDR3 DNA: TGTGCCAGCAGCTCTCGCAGGGGATCACCCCTCCACTTT. Translated: CASSSRRGSPLHF.

The CDR3 here is CASSLAPGEQYF. DNA of the CDR3: TGTGCCAGCAGCTTAGCCCCGGGCGAGCAGTACTTC. The rearrangement uses TRBV11-2 and TRBJ2-7; D unclear. The germline V and J ends were trimmed by 1 base and 6 bases, with 7 bases remaining between them. CDR3 length equals 12 residues. CDR1 and CDR2 from the germline V gene are SGHAT and FQNNGV.